These T cell receptor beta chains were read from a single sample in a study of blood T cell repertoires in COVID-19. Measured with immunoSEQ multiplex PCR; TCRdb has only the in-frame clones, and not every one. The data hold roughly 160,000 clones, with roughly 88% observed a single time. Sequencing input: peripheral blood. The receptors come from a man older than 75 with COVID-19, enrolled during active disease. CDR3s include the opening cysteine and the closing phenylalanine or tryptophan. Each record gives: V gene, J gene, CDR3 protein.

TRBV5-1	TRBJ1-2	CASSLGAVQSNYGYTF
TRBV10-3	TRBJ1-5	CAISEHIADRVYQPQHF
TRBV11-1	TRBJ1-3	CASSGGTGNTIYF
TRBV12-3/TRBV12-4	TRBJ1-1	CASSFWSDTEAFF
TRBV7-7	TRBJ1-5	CASSSQVGQPQHF
TRBV5-1	TRBJ2-3	CASSLGGRTDTQYF
TRBV2	TRBJ1-1	CASRRTGIVPEAFF
TRBV18	TRBJ1-1	CASSPPGVGTEAFF
TRBV13	TRBJ2-7	CASSLVRGSYEQYF
TRBV13	TRBJ2-7	CASSLGPEGAGEQYF
TRBV5-4	TRBJ1-2	CASSTGTQGAYGYTF
TRBV18	TRBJ1-4	CASSPATGSNEKLFF
TRBV18	TRBJ2-5	CASSPSAGLQETQYF
TRBV7-2	TRBJ1-1	CASSPRVNTEAFF
TRBV9	TRBJ2-5	CASSVGQGIQETQYF
TRBV12-3/TRBV12-4	TRBJ1-6	CASSIQGNSPLHF